Listed below are T cell receptor beta chains from one sample, sequenced in a study of identifying expanded T cells in peripheral blood. Produced via immunoSEQ multiplex PCR; TCRdb's table is partial and in-frame only. The table records some 120,000 clones, more than 75% of them present only once. The source material was blood. These receptor sequences come from a person between 18 and 75 years old in good health. Each CDR3 is given with its conserved first and last residue. The D gene is left open where the match is weak. A row's size may be missing; if present it is once, few, many or a size class.

J | V | size | D | DNA | CDR3
TRBJ1-1 | TRBV11-3 | . | . | TGTGCCAGCAGCTTAGGGGATTCTGAAGCTTTCTTT | CASSLGDSEAFF
TRBJ2-2 | TRBV7-6 | . | TRBD1 | TGTGCCAGCAGCTCGCCACAGGGGTTGACCGGGGAGCTGTTTTTT | CASSSPQGLTGELFF
TRBJ2-5 | TRBV2 | . | . | TGTGCCAGCTCCAGGGGTTGGCGACAACAAGAGACCCAGTACTTC | CASSRGWRQQETQYF
TRBJ2-7 | TRBV5-1 | . | . | TGCGCCAGCACCCGGTCCCTCCCGGGCCCGGGACACTCCACCTACGAGCAGTACTTC | CASTRSLPGPGHSTYEQYF
TRBJ2-7 | TRBV30 | . | . | TGTGCCTGGAGTGTAATGGGCTACGAGCAGTACTTC | CAWSVMGYEQYF
TRBJ1-1 | TRBV5-6 | . | TRBD1 | TGTGCCAGCAGCTGGGGACAGGGGGCGGATGAAGCTTTCTTT | CASSWGQGADEAFF
TRBJ1-2 | TRBV19 | . | . | TGTGCCAGTAGTCTAAACCGGGCCTCACTCGGTTATGGCTACACCTTC | CASSLNRASLGYGYTF
TRBJ1-6 | TRBV18 | . | . | TGTGCCAGCTCACCACCGGGCGGCAGGTCGGGGGATAATTCACCCCTCCACTTT | CASSPPGGRSGDNSPLHF
TRBJ1-1 | TRBV10-3 | . | . | TGTGCCATCACCAAATCAGGGGTTTTGACTGAAGCTTTCTTT | CAITKSGVLTEAFF
TRBJ2-7 | TRBV11-2 | few | . | TGTGCCAGCAGCCGGCCGGGACTGGACTCACCCGAAGCCTACGAGCAGTACTTC | CASSRPGLDSPEAYEQYF
TRBJ1-1 | TRBV6-4 | . | . | TGTGCCAGCAGTGACACTTGGGGGACGGCTTTCTTT | CASSDTWGTAFF
TRBJ1-4 | TRBV6-5 | . | . | TGTGCCAGCAGTTACGAAGGGCTGGATGAAAAACTGTTTTTT | CASSYEGLDEKLFF
TRBJ2-2 | TRBV11-3 | . | . | TGTGCCAGCAGCTTCCCCGAGTCACGGGAGCTGTTTTTT | CASSFPESRELFF
TRBJ2-7 | TRBV7-9 | . | . | TGTGCCAGCAGCGCCGTTAGGGACGAGCAGTACTTC | CASSAVRDEQYF
TRBJ2-7 | TRBV5-5 | . | . | TGTGCCAGCAGCTCGGCCCGGTCCTCCTACGAGCAGTACTTC | CASSSARSSYEQYF
TRBJ2-7 | TRBV30 | . | . | TGTGCCTGGAGTACGGACAGCAACTACGAGCAGTACTTC | CAWSTDSNYEQYF
TRBJ2-5 | TRBV30 | . | . | TGTGCCTGGAGTGTACTCGAGACCCAGTACTTC | CAWSVLETQYF
TRBJ2-1 | TRBV11-2 | . | . | TGTGCCAGCAGCCCTAGGAGGGAGCAGTTCTTC | CASSPRREQFF
TRBJ1-1 | TRBV2 | . | . | TGTGCCAGCAGGTTGAACACTGAAGCTTTCTTT | CASRLNTEAFF
TRBJ1-1 | TRBV11-3 | . | . | TGTGCCAGCAGCTTCTCCAAGTCTCCCGGACGAGCTTTCTTT | CASSFSKSPGRAFF